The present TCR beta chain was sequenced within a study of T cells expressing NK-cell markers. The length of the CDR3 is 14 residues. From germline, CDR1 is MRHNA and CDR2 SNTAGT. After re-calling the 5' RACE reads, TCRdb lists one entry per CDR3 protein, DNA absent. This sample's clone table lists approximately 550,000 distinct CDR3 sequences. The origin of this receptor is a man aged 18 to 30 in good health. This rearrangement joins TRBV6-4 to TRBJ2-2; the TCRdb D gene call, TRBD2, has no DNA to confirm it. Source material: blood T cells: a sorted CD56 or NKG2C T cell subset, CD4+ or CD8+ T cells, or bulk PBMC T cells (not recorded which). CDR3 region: CASSGSLEGGELFF.